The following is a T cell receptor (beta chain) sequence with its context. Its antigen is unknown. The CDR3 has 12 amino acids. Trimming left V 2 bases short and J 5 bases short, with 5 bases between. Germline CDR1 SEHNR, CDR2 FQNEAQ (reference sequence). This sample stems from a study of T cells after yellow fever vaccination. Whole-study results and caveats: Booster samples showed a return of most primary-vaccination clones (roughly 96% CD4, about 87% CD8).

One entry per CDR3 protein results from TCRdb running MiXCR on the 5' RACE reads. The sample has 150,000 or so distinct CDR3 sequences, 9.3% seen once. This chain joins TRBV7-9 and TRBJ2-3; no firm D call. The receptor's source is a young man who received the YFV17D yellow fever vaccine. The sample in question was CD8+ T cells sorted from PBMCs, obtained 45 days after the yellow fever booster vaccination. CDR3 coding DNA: TGTGCCAGCAGCTTATGGGTAGATACGCAGTATTTT. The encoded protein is CASSLWVDTQYF.